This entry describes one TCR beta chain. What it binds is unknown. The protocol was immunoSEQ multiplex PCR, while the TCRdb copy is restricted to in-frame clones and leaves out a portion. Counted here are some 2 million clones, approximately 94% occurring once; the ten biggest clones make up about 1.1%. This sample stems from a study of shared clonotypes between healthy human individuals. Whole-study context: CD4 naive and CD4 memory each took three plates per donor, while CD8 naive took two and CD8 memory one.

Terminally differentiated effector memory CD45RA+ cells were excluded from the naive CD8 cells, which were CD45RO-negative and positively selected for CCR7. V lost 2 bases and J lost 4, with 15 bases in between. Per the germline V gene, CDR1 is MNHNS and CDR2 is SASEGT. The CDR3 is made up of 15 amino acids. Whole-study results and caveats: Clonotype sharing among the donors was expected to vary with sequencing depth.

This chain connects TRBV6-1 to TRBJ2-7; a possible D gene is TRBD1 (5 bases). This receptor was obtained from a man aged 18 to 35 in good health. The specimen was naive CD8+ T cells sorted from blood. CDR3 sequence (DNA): TGTGCCAGCAGTGAAATCAATCTATGGACATACGAGCAGTACTTC. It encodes CASSEINLWTYEQYF.